The next 9 T cell receptor beta chains were all read from a single sample in a study of shared clonotypes between healthy human individuals (dated by TCRdb to about 2020). Preparation of the library involved the immunoSEQ multiplex PCR assay. In its TCRdb copy, this immuneACCESS table keeps in-frame sequences only and misses some clones. Where compared with another copy, unresolved V genes explain less than half of these, and the others have no known cause. The sample table holds fewer than 2.5 million clones, of which 80% to 95% were seen once. The ten largest account for roughly 0.36% of the sample. Source material: naive CD4+ T cells from PBMCs. Per the publication, the cell subset or site label means: CD45RA+ positively selected. Every receptor here comes from a young man in good health. Some clones in this sample may be carry-over from other donors' samples.

The rearrangement uses TRBV5-1 and TRBJ2-2; D perhaps matches TRBD1 (5 bases). Germline loops: CDR1 SGHRS, CDR2 YFSETQ. Trimming shortened V by 4 bases and J by 6 bases, and 16 bases separated the two germline ends. The CDR3 contains 15 residues. The CDR3: CASSLGALGAGELFF. For the CDR3, the DNA is TGCGCCAGCAGCCTAGGGGCCTTAGGGGCCGGGGAGCTGTTTTTT. Complete variable domain (other parts from reference TRBV5-1 and TRBJ2-2): KAGVTQTPRYLIKTRGQQVTLSCSPISGHRSVSWYQQTPGQGLQFLFEYFSETQRNKGNFPGRFSGRQFSNSRSEMNVSTLELGDSALYLCASSLGALGAGELFFGEGSRLTVL.

The chain uses TRBV28 and TRBJ1-2, with D maybe TRBD1 (5 bases). V lost 4 bases and J 7 bases, leaving 16 bases between the germline ends. The germline CDR1 and CDR2 sequences are MDHEN and SYDVKM. The CDR3 totals 14 residues. As DNA, the CDR3 is TGTGCCAGCAGTTGGGCAGGGATTCGGTCTGGCTACACCTTC. Protein product: CASSWAGIRSGYTF.

The CDR3 sequence: CASSEAFFGTGNYGYTF. CDR3 sequence (DNA): TGTGCCAGCAGTGAAGCGTTTTTTGGGACAGGGAACTATGGCTACACCTTC. V usage is TRBV6-1 and J usage is TRBJ1-2, with 9 bases that match TRBD1. The germline V gene encodes CDR1 MNHNS and CDR2 SASEGT. J was trimmed by 2 bases and V by 0 bases; bases with no gene match: 7. This CDR3 is built from 17 residues.

V is TRBV11-2 and J is TRBJ1-1, with a tentative D call TRBD1 (5 bases). V was cut by 2 bases and J by 3 bases, with 10 bases left in between. CDR3 size: 14 residues. Looked up from germline, CDR1 is SGHAT and CDR2 is FQNNGV. The CDR3 loop is CASSLFGGDTEAFF. The CDR3 bases are TGTGCCAGCAGCTTATTTGGGGGGGACACTGAAGCTTTCTTT.

V gene TRBV7-9 combines with J gene TRBJ1-4; 8 positions match TRBD1. The germline CDR1 and CDR2 sequences are SEHNR and FQNEAQ (reference sequence). The CDR3 has 15 amino acids. Germline trimming cut 1 base from V and 7 bases from J; bases unmatched to any gene: 5. The CDR3 reads CASSLGDRPFEKLFF. The CDR3 nucleotides are TGTGCCAGCAGCTTAGGGGACAGGCCCTTTGAAAAACTGTTTTTT.

The rearrangement links TRBV19 to TRBJ2-7, with TRBD1 matching over 8 bases. V dropped 3 bases and J dropped 3; count of bases not matched to a gene: 7. CDR3 length equals 15 residues. Germline CDR1 is LNHDA and CDR2 is SQIVND (reference sequence). This chain's CDR3 is CASSILTGGNYEQYF. The CDR3 region has the DNA TGTGCCAGTAGTATCCTAACAGGGGGTAACTACGAGCAGTACTTC.

The chain uses TRBV4-1 and TRBJ2-5, with D perhaps matching TRBD1 (7 bases). Germline assignment: CDR1 MGHRA and CDR2 YSYEKL. The CDR3 loop spans 16 amino acids. Trimming removed 1 base at V and 5 bases at J, with 17 bases between. As DNA, the CDR3 is TGCGCCAGCAGCCAAGGGTCAGGCAGGGGGGAGGAGACCCAGTACTTC. Translation: CASSQGSGRGEETQYF.

Remarks on this clone: Additional DNA sequences in this sample encode the identical CDR3. This rearrangement joins TRBV5-1 to TRBJ2-2; 8 bases are a match to TRBD2. There are 15 residues in the CDR3. CDR1 SGHRS and CDR2 YFSETQ come from the germline V gene. The V gene end was trimmed by 1 base and the J gene end by 1 base; junction bases not matched to a gene: 0. The DNA of the CDR3 is TGCGCCAGCAGCTTGACTAGCGGGAACACCGGGGAGCTGTTTTTT. It codes for CASSLTSGNTGELFF.

Regarding this clone: The same CDR3 is also encoded by other DNA sequences in this sample. The V and J genes are TRBV7-8 and TRBJ2-7; D is possibly TRBD2 (6 bases). V was shortened by 2 bases and J by 1 base, with 9 bases between the two germline ends. The CDR3 is 14 amino acids. Germline V gene lookup returns CDR1 SGHVS and CDR2 FQNEAQ. CDR3 sequence: CASSLRGRSYEQYF. CDR3 DNA sequence: TGTGCCAGCAGCTTACGAGGGAGGTCCTACGAGCAGTACTTC.